This TCR beta chain was identified during a study of cytomegalovirus exposure and HLA in healthy donors. Germline V gives CDR1 SGHTA, CDR2 FQGNSA. CDR3 length: 14 residues. V was clipped by 0 bases and J by 4 bases, with 7 bases between them. Some clones are missing from TCRdb's copy, which holds only in-frame ones; the method was immunoSEQ multiplex PCR. The table has a few hundred thousand clones, nearly 90% seen once. The rearrangement joins TRBV7-2 to TRBJ2-4; D is unclear. The TCR was taken from a young woman in good health and CMV-seronegative. Sequencing was carried out using PBMCs. CDR3 region: CASSLAGRKNIQYF. CDR3 sequence (DNA): TGTGCCAGCAGCTTAGCTGGCAGAAAAAACATTCAGTACTTC.